The source of this T cell receptor (beta chain) is a study of patients and donors after allogeneic stem cell transplantation. Germline trimming cut 5 bases from V and 8 bases from J; bases unmatched to any gene: 7. Germline assignment: CDR1 SEHNR and CDR2 FQNEAQ (reference sequence). The CDR3 length is 14 residues. A single record per CDR3 protein comes from TCRdb applying MiXCR to the RT-PCR reads. There are 9,000 to 15,000 distinct CDR3 sequences in the sample; about 23% occur only once, and about half lies in the top ten. This chain connects TRBV7-9 to TRBJ2-1, with 9 bases lining up with TRBD2. The receptor was derived from a human donor who was either an allogeneic HSCT recipient or a stem cell or donor lymphocyte infusion donor (not recorded which). It is not recorded whose cells these are; they may come from a transplant donor. Sequencing used blood, either unsorted or a sorted T cell fraction (not recorded which). The CDR3 sequence is CASSPGTSIYEQFF. CDR3 sequence (DNA): TGTGCCAGCAGCCCCGGGACTAGCATCTATGAGCAGTTCTTC.